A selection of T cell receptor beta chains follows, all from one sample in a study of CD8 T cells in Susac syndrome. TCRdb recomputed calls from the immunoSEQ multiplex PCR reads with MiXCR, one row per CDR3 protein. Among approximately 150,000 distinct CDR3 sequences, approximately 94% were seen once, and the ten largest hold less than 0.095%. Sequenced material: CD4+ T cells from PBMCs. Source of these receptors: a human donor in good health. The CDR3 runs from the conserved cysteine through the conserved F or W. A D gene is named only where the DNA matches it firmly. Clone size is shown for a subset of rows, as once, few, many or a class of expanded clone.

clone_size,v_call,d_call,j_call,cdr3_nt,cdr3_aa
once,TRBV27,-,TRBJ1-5,TGTGCCAGCAGTTCCGGGGGACGTAGCAATCAGCCCCAGCATTTT,CASSSGGRSNQPQHF
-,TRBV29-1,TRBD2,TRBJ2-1,TGCAGCGTAGATTTAGCGGGAGGGGTCAATGAGCAGTTCTTC,CSVDLAGGVNEQFF
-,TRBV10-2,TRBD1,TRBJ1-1,TGCGCCAGCAGTCCCGGACAGGGAATATCTTGGTTTGCTGAAGCTTTCTTT,CASSPGQGISWFAEAFF
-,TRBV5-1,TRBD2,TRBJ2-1,TGCGCCAGCAGCTTGCAGGGACTATCCTACAATGAGCAGTTCTTC,CASSLQGLSYNEQFF
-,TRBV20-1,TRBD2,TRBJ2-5,TGCAGTGCTAGAGACCCTAGCGGGAGTAGAGAGACCCAGTACTTC,CSARDPSGSRETQYF
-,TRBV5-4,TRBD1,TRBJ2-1,TGTGCCAGCAGCTCGGTAGGACAGGGCTACAATGAGCAGTTCTTC,CASSSVGQGYNEQFF
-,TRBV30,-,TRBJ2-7,TGTGCCTGGAGCGTACGGGGAGACGAGCAGTACTTC,CAWSVRGDEQYF
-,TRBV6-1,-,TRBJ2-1,TGTGCCAGCAGCCTGGGACTCCCGAGCTCCTACAATGAGCAGTTCTTC,CASSLGLPSSYNEQFF
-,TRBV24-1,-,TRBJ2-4,TGTGCCACCAGTGATTCTCGCGGTAGGGAAAACATTCAGTACTTC,CATSDSRGRENIQYF
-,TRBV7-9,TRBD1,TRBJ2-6,TGTGCCAGCAGCTTAGGACAGGGGGCTATTCGAGGGGCCAACGTCCTGACTTTC,CASSLGQGAIRGANVLTF
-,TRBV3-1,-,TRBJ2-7,TGTGCCAGCAGCCGCGGCCCAGGAGACTACGAGCAGTACTTC,CASSRGPGDYEQYF
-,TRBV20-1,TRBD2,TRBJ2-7,TGCAGTGCTAGAGGGGCTAGCGGGAGCGCAGTCTACGAGCAGTACTTC,CSARGASGSAVYEQYF
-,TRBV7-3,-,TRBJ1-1,TGTGCCAGCAGGCAGTCTCCAGGGAGCGGGGACACTGAAGCTTTCTTT,CASRQSPGSGDTEAFF
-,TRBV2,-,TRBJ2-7,TGTGCCAGCAGTGCTCCGGGACCAAACGTGTACGAGCAGTACTTC,CASSAPGPNVYEQYF
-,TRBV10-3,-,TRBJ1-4,TGTGCCATCAGTGATGCGGTTCGGGGAGGAAAACTGTTTTTT,CAISDAVRGGKLFF
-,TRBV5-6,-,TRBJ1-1,TGTGCCAGCAGCCTAAAAGATACTGAAGCTTTCTTT,CASSLKDTEAFF
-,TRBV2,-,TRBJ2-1,TGTGCCAGCAGGTTTAGCGTTTGGGGCTCCTACAATGAGCAGTTCTTC,CASRFSVWGSYNEQFF
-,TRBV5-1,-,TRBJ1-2,TGCGCCAGCAGCGGAAGCAGTTATAACTATGGCTACACCTTC,CASSGSSYNYGYTF
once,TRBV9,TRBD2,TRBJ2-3,TGTGCCAGCAGCACCGGGACTAGCGGGAGTTGGCCAGATACGCAGTATTTT,CASSTGTSGSWPDTQYF
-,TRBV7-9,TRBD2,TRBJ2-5,TGTGCCAGCAGCTTACTAGCGGGAGACCGAGAGACCCAGTACTTC,CASSLLAGDRETQYF
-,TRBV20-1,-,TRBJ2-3,TGCAGTGCTCTCGAGGCAGATACGCAGTATTTT,CSALEADTQYF
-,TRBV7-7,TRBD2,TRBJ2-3,TGTGCCAGCAGCGCGGGAGGGGTTAGGCCTCGCACAGATACGCAGTATTTT,CASSAGGVRPRTDTQYF
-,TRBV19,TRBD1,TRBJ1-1,TGTGCCAGTAGTATAGAAACAGGGGGCGCCGGCACTGAAGCTTTCTTT,CASSIETGGAGTEAFF
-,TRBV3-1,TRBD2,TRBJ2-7,TGTGCCAGCAGCCGGACTAGCGGGCTATCCTACGAGCAGTACTTC,CASSRTSGLSYEQYF
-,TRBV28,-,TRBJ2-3,TGTGCCAGCAGTTTCAACCAACACGGTACGCAGTATTTT,CASSFNQHGTQYF
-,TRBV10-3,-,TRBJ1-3,TGTGCCATCAGTGAGTCAATAGGACAGACGAGCTCTGGAAACACCATATATTTT,CAISESIGQTSSGNTIYF
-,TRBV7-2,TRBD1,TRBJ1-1,TGTGCCAGCAGCTCCAACTCCCTGACAGGGTGGACTGAAGCTTTCTTT,CASSSNSLTGWTEAFF
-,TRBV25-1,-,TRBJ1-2,TGTGCTGCGGGGGTCGTGGGTGGCTACACCTTC,CAAGVVGGYTF
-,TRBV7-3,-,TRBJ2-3,TGTGCCAGCAGCTTAGCGGGGATCACAGATACGCAGTATTTT,CASSLAGITDTQYF
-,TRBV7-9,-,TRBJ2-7,TGTGCCAGCAGCCCTCCTACAGTGGGAGACGGCCACGAGCAGTACTTC,CASSPPTVGDGHEQYF
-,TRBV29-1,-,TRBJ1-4,TGCAGCGTCGGGTGGCGGGATAAACTGTTTTTT,CSVGWRDKLFF
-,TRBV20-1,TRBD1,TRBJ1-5,TGCAGTGCTAGAGATCCGGGACAGGGCAATCAGCCCCAGCATTTT,CSARDPGQGNQPQHF
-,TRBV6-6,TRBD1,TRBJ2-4,TGTGCCAGCAGGGGACAGGGGAACCTAGCCAAAAACATTCAGTACTTC,CASRGQGNLAKNIQYF
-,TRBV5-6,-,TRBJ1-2,TGTGCCAGCAGCTTGGTGACCGTGACTGCTAGTGGCTACACCTTC,CASSLVTVTASGYTF
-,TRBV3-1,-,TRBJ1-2,TGTGCCAGCAGCCAAGGGAACAGGGACTATGGCTACACCTTC,CASSQGNRDYGYTF
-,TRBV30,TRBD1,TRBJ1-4,TGTGCCTGGTCGCAAGGACAGGGAATTAATGAAAAACTGTTTTTT,CAWSQGQGINEKLFF
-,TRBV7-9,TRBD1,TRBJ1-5,TGTGCCAGCAGCTTAGGGATCGCGAGACAGGGGATCAATCAGCCCCAGCATTTT,CASSLGIARQGINQPQHF
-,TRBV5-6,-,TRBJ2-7,TGTGCCAGCAGCTCGAGACTCCTCGGCGCCTACGAGCAGTACTTC,CASSSRLLGAYEQYF
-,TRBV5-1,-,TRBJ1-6,TGCGCCAGCAGCTTGGATGTCGGAAATTCACCCCTCCACTTT,CASSLDVGNSPLHF
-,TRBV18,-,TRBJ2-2,TGTGCCAGCTCACCTCTAGCCGAGAACACCGGGGAGCTGTTTTTT,CASSPLAENTGELFF
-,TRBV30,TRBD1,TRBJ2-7,TGTGCCTGGGGACAGGGGTTGGCCTACGAGCAGTACTTC,CAWGQGLAYEQYF
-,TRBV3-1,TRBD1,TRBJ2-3,TGTGCCAGCAGCCGCCACAGGGGGCGCGGCACAGATACGCAGTATTTT,CASSRHRGRGTDTQYF
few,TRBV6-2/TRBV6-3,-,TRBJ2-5,TGTGCCAGCAGTTACGATGGGACCCGTCATGAGACCCAGTACTTC,CASSYDGTRHETQYF
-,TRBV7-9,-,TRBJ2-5,TGTGCCAGCAGTTCCGAAGCGGTTGGGGAGACCCAGTACTTC,CASSSEAVGETQYF
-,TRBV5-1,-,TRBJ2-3,TGCGCCAGCAGCTTGGCGGGCTCCTCAGATAGCACAGATACGCAGTATTTT,CASSLAGSSDSTDTQYF
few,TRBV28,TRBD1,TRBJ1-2,TGTGCCAGCAGTTCGTCCGGGACAGGGGGCGATGGCTACACCTTC,CASSSSGTGGDGYTF
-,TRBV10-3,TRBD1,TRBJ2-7,TGTGCCATCAAGGGGGACAGGGTGGGTTACGAGCAGTACTTC,CAIKGDRVGYEQYF
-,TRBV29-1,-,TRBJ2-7,TGCAGCGTTGCAAACAGGATACACTCCTACGAGCAGTACTTC,CSVANRIHSYEQYF
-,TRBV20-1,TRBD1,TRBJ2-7,TGCAGTGCTAGCCCCGGGACAGGGGTCTACGAGCAGTACTTC,CSASPGTGVYEQYF
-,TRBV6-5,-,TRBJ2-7,TGTGCCAGCAGTATACACTCAGGCGAGCAGTACTTC,CASSIHSGEQYF